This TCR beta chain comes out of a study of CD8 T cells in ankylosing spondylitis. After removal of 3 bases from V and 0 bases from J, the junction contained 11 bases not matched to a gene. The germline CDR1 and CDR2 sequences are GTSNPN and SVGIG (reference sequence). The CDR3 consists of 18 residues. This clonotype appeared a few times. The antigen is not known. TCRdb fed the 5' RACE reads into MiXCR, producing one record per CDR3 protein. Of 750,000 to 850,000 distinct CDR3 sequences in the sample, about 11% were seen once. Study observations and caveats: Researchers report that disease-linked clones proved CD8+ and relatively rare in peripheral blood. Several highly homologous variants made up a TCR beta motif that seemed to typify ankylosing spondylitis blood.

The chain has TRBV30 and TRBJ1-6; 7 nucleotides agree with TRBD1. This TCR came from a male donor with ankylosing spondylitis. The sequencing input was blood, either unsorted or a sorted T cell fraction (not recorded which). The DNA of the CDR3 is TGTGCCTGGAGGGGGACAGTGGGGCCGAGCTCCTATAATTCACCCCTCCACTTT. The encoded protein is CAWRGTVGPSSYNSPLHF.